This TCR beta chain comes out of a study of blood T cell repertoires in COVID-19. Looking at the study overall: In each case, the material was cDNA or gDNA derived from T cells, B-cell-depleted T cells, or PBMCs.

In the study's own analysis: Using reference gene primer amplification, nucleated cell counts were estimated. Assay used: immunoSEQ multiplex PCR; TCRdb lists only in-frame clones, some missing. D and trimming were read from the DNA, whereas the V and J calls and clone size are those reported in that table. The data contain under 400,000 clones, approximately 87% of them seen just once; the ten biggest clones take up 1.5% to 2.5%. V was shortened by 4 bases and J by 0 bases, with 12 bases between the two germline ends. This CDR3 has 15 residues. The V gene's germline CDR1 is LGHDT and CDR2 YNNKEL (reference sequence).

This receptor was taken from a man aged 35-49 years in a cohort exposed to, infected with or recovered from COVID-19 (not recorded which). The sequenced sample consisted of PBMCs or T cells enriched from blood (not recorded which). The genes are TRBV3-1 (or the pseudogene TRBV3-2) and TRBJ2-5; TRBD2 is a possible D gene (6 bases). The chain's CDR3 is CASSREGLNQETQYF. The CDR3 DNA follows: TGTGCCAGCAGCCGAGAGGGACTTAACCAAGAGACCCAGTACTTC.